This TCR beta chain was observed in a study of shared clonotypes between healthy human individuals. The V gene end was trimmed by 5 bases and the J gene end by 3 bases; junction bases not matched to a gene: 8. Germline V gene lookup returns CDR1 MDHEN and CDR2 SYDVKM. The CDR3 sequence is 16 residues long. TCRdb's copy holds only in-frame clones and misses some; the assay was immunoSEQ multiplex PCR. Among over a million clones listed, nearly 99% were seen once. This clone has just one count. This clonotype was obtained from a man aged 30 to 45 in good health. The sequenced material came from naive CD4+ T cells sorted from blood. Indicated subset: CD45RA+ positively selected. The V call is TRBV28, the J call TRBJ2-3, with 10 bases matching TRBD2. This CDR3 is CASSILLAGVTDTQYF. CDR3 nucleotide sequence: TGTGCCAGCAGTATTCTTCTAGCGGGAGTAACAGATACGCAGTATTTT.